The clone carrying this T cell receptor (beta chain) was recorded many times. Its antigen is as yet unknown. V lost 3 bases to trimming and J lost 4 bases; unmatched junction nucleotides: 6. Per germline, CDR1 LGHDT and CDR2 YNNKEL (reference sequence). The CDR3 spans 15 residues. These data are taken from a study of T cells after yellow fever vaccination. Overall study context: SMART-Seq v4 Ultra Low Input prepared the low-cell-number fractions. Whole-study findings and limits: Abundant contaminating clonotypes from the bulk population could appear in FACS-sorted repertoires.

They built TCR cDNA with 5'RACE template switching, a step that put in a universal primer site and UMIs. One entry per CDR3 protein results from TCRdb running MiXCR on the 5' RACE reads. This table holds 300,000 to 400,000 distinct CDR3 sequences, roughly 6.1% found once. The specimen was PBMCs, collected 5 days after the yellow fever booster vaccination. This sequence originates from a man younger than 45 who received the YFV17D yellow fever vaccine. V and J are TRBV3-1 and TRBJ2-1, with TRBD1 matching 7 bases. This CDR3 is CASSQGTDLYNEQFF. CDR3 bases: TGTGCCAGCAGCCAGGGGACAGACCTGTACAATGAGCAGTTCTTC.